The source of this T cell receptor beta chain is a study of identical twins. TCRdb ran MiXCR on the 5' RACE reads and lists one entry per CDR3 protein. The repertoire holds roughly 630,000 distinct CDR3 sequences, with under 8.5% as singletons. The V segment lost 3 bases and the J segment 4 bases; nucleotides outside the gene matches: 7. The CDR3 is 15 amino acids. CDR1 and CDR2 (germline): SGHRS, YFSETQ. Overall study findings and caveats: The study drew conclusions from cross-sectional statistical analysis, not from following the same donors. Cord blood beta clonotypes that were abundant carried fewer insertions, and memory repertoires showed no such trend.

This clonotype showed up just a few times. Its specificity is unknown. This same sample was also taken into another study, of yellow fever vaccine responses in identical twins.

This chain links TRBV5-1 with TRBJ2-3; 8 bases map to TRBD2. This TCR was sampled from a woman younger than 30 in good health. Sequencing used PBMCs. CDR3 sequence reads: CASSSRGLVPDTQYF. For the CDR3, the DNA is TGCGCCAGCAGCTCGAGGGGACTAGTCCCAGATACGCAGTATTTT.